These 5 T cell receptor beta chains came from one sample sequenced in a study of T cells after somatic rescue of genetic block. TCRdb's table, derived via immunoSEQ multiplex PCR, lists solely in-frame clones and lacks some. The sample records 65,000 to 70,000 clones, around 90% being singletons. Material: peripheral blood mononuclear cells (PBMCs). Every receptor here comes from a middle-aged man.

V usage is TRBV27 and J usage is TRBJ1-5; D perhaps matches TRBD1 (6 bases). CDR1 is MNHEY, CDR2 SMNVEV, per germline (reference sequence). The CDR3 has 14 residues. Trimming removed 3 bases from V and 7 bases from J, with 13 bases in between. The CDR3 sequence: CASSLGHGGQPQHF. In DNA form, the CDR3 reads TGTGCCAGCAGTTTGGGCCACGGGGGCCAGCCCCAGCATTTT.

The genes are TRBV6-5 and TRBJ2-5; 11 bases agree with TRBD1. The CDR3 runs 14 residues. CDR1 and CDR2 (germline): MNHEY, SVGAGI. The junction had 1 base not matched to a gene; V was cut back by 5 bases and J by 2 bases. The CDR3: CASSRDRGQETQYF. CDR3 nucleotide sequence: TGTGCCAGCAGTCGGGACAGGGGGCAAGAGACCCAGTACTTC.

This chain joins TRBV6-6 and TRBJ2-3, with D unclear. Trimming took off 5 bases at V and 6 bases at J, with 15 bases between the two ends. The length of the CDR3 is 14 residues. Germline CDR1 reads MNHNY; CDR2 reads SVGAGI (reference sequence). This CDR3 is CASSVARWSDTQYF. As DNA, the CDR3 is TGTGCCAGCAGTGTCGCGAGATGGTCGGATACGCAGTATTTT.

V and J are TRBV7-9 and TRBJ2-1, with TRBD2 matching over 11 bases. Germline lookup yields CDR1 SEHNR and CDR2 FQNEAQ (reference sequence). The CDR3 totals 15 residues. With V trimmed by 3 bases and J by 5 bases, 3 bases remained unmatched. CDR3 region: CASSLGLAEDNEQFF. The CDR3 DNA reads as TGTGCCAGCAGCTTGGGACTAGCGGAAGACAATGAGCAGTTCTTC.

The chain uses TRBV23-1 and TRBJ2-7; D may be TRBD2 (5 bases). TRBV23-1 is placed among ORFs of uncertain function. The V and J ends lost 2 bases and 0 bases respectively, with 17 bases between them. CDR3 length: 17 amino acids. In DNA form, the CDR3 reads TGCGCCAGCAGTCAAATCGGCAACGGACTGAGCTCCTACGAGCAGTACTTC. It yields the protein CASSQIGNGLSSYEQYF.